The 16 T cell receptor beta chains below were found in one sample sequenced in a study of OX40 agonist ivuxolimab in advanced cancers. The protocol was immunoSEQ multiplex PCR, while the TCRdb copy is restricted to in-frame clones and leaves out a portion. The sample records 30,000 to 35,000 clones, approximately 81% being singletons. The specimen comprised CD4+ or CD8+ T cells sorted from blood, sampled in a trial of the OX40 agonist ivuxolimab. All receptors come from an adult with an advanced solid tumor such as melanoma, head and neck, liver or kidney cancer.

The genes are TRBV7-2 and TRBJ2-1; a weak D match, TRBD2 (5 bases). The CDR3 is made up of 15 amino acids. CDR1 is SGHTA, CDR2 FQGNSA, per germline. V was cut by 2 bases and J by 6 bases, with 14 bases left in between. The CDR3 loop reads CASSLKRPAGNEQFF. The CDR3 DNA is TGTGCCAGCAGCTTAAAGAGGCCCGCGGGCAATGAGCAGTTCTTC. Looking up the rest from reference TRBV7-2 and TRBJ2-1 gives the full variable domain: GAGVSQSPSNKVTEKGKDVELRCDPISGHTALYWYRQSLGQGLEFLIYFQGNSAPDKSGLPSDRFSAERTGGSVSTLTIQRTQQEDSAVYLCASSLKRPAGNEQFFGPGTRLTVL.

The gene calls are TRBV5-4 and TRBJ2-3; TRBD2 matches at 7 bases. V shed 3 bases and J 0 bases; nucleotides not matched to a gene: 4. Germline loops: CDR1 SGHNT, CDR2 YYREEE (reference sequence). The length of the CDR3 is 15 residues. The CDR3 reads CASSYSGRSTDTQYF. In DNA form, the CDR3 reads TGTGCCAGCAGCTATAGCGGGCGAAGCACAGATACGCAGTATTTT.

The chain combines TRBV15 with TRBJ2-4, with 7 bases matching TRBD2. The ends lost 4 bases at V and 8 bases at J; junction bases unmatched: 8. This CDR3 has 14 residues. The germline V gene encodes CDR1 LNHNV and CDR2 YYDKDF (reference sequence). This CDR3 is CATSNGAGGDIQYF. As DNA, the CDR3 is TGTGCCACCAGCAACGGAGCTGGGGGGGACATTCAGTACTTC.

Here the CDR3 DNA reads TGTGCCAGCAGCCGCGACTTCGCGCACGTACAGCCCCAGCATTTT. Protein product: CASSRDFAHVQPQHF. This chain connects TRBV7-2 to TRBJ1-5; D unresolved. Germline CDR1 reads SGHTA; CDR2 reads FQGNSA. CDR3 size: 15 residues. V was pared by 5 bases and J by 7 bases, with 18 bases between. Based on the CDR3 plus reference TRBV7-2 and TRBJ1-5, the full variable domain is GAGVSQSPSNKVTEKGKDVELRCDPISGHTALYWYRQSLGQGLEFLIYFQGNSAPDKSGLPSDRFSAERTGGSVSTLTIQRTQQEDSAVYLCASSRDFAHVQPQHFGDGTRLSIL.

The CDR3 DNA sequence: TGTGCCAGCAGCCCCCCCTGCGGGTTGTACCAAGAGACCCAGTACTTC. This translates into CASSPPCGLYQETQYF. The chain has TRBV21-1 and TRBJ2-5; TRBD2, the D gene given by the table, was not confirmed from the DNA. TRBV21-1 is listed as a pseudogene. This CDR3 is built from 16 residues.

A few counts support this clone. The CDR3 here is CASSLGAGSETQYF. CDR3 coding DNA: TGCGCCAGCAGCTTGGGGGCAGGGTCAGAGACCCAGTACTTC. The chain is built from TRBV5-1 and TRBJ2-5; tentatively, D is TRBD1 (5 bases). CDR1 and CDR2 from the germline V gene are SGHRS and YFSETQ. The germline V and J ends were trimmed by 0 bases and 4 bases, with 10 bases remaining between them. The CDR3 runs 14 residues.

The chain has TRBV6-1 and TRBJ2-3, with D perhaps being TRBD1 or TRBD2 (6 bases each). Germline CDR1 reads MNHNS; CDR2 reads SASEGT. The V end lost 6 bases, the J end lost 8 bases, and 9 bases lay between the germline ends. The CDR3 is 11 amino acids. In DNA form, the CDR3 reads TGTGCCAGCAGGGAGGGGGTTACGCAGTATTTT. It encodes CASREGVTQYF.

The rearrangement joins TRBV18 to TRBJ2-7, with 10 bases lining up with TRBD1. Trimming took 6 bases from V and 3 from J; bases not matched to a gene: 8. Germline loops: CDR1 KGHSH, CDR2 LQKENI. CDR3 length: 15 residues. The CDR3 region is CASSLGTGDIYEQYF. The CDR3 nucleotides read TGTGCCAGCTCCCTCGGGACAGGGGACATCTACGAGCAGTACTTC.

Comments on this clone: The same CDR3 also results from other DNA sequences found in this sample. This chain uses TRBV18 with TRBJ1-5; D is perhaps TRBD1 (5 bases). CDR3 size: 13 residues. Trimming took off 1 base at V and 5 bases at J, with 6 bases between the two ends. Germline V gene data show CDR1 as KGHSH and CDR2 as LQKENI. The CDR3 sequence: CASSPRGDQPQHF. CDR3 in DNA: TGTGCCAGCTCACCACGGGGGGATCAGCCCCAGCATTTT.

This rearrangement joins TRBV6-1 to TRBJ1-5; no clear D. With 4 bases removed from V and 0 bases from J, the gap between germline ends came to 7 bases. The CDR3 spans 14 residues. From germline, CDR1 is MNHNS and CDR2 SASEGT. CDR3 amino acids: CASSVGPSNQPQHF. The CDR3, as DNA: TGTGCCAGCAGTGTAGGCCCTAGCAATCAGCCCCAGCATTTT.

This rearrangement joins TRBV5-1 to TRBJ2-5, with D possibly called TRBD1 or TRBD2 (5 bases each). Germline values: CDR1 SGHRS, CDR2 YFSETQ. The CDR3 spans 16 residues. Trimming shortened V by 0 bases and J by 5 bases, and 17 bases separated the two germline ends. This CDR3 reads CASSLGNSGGSETQYF. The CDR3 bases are TGCGCCAGCAGCTTGGGTAATTCTGGGGGAAGCGAGACCCAGTACTTC.

Written as DNA, the CDR3 is TGTGCCAGCAGTTACGGGAACAGAGAGACCCAGTACTTC. Translating gives CASSYGNRETQYF. The chain combines TRBV6-5 with TRBJ2-5; D is unclear. V shed 2 bases and J shed 4 bases, with 8 bases lying between them. The CDR3 is 13 amino acids. The V gene's germline CDR1 is MNHEY and CDR2 SVGAGI.

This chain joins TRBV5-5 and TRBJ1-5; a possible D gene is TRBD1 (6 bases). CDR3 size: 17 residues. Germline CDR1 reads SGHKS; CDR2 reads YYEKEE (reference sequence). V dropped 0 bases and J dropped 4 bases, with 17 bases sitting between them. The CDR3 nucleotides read TGTGCCAGCAGCTTGGGAGTGTCGGGGGCGCGGAATCAGCCCCAGCATTTT. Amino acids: CASSLGVSGARNQPQHF.

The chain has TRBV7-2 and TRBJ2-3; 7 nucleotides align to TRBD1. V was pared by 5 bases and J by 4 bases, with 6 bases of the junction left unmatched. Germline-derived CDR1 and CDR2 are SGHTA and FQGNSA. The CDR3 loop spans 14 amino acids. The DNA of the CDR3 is TGTGCCAGCAGCCCGGACAGGAGAGCAGATACGCAGTATTTT. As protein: CASSPDRRADTQYF.

The CDR3 DNA reads TGTGCCATCAGTGGGCAGGGGGGGGAGCAGTACTTC. It translates to CAISGQGGEQYF. The rearrangement uses TRBV10-3 and TRBJ2-7, with D perhaps assigned TRBD1 or TRBD2 (7 bases each). The CDR3 consists of 12 residues. Germline V gene sequence: CDR1 ENHRY, CDR2 SYGVKD. V gave up 4 bases and J gave up 7 bases, with 11 bases separating them.

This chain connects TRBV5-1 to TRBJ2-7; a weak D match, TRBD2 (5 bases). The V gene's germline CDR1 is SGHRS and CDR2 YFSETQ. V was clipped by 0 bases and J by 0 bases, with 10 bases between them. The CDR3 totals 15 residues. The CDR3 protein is CASSLERLASYEQYF. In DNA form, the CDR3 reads TGCGCCAGCAGCTTGGAGCGCCTAGCCTCCTACGAGCAGTACTTC.